The clone carrying this T cell receptor (beta chain) was seen a single time. Its antigen remains unidentified. The entry originates in a study of OX40 agonist ivuxolimab in advanced cancers. Across the study: Patients took ivuxolimab, an agonistic anti-OX40 (CD134) antibody. Ivuxolimab doses were 0.01, 0.1, 0.3, 1.5, 3 or 10 mg/kg every 2 weeks. Findings of the study overall: Low normalized T-cell clonal expansion was also seen in some nonresponders.

Excluded were patients having autoimmune disease history or systemic immunosuppression. Sequencing was performed with immunoSEQ multiplex PCR; in TCRdb, only in-frame clones are kept and a portion is missing. The repertoire includes tens of thousands of clones, 91% of them detected once, and approximately 3.9% sits in the top ten. The material sequenced was CD4+ or CD8+ T cells sorted from blood, taken in a trial of the OX40 agonist ivuxolimab. The receptor comes from an adult with an advanced solid tumor such as melanoma, head and neck, liver or kidney cancer.

The CDR3 protein is CASSLGGQGNSPLHF. CDR3 bases: TGTGCCAGCAGCTTAGGGGGACAGGGAAATTCACCCCTCCACTTT. V and J are TRBV7-6 and TRBJ1-6; the match to TRBD1 covers 9 bases. Looked up from germline, CDR1 is SGHVS and CDR2 is FNYEAQ. Germline trimming cut 1 base from V and 7 bases from J; bases unmatched to any gene: 2. CDR3 length: 15 residues.